This TCR beta chain was identified in a study of PD-L1 blockade in urothelial cancer. Overall study context: Prior chemotherapy in patients spanned 0 to 3 regimens. Counts from blood samples showed a median of approximately 150,000 T cells.

Trimming left V 4 bases short and J 3 bases short, with 23 bases between. Germline V lookup: CDR1 SGHRS, CDR2 YFSETQ. This CDR3 comprises 18 residues. The table lists this clone with a few counts. Stated time point: pretreatment peripheral blood. Patients each gave 1 to 8 samples, pretreatment and on-treatment. Some clones are missing from TCRdb's copy, which holds only in-frame ones; the method was immunoSEQ multiplex PCR. The data show about 72,000 clones, roughly 86% seen once. This chain connects TRBV5-1 to TRBJ2-1; D unresolved. Source: PBMCs, taken around atezolizumab (anti-PD-L1) treatment. This receptor was obtained from a man aged 55-75 years with urothelial cancer. CDR3 DNA: TGCGCCAGCAGCCAGAGACCTTCAGGTCCCTTATTCTACAATGAGCAGTTCTTC. Its translation is CASSQRPSGPLFYNEQFF.